One and the same sample provided the 18 T cell receptor beta chains below, sequenced in a study of blood T cell repertoires in COVID-19. Method: immunoSEQ multiplex PCR; TCRdb's copy keeps in-frame clones and lacks some. The sample includes approximately 250,000 clones, around 84% seen only once; the top ten take 1.5% to 1.9%. Sequencing was carried out using peripheral blood. All receptors derive from a woman aged 40 to 50 who had recovered from COVID-19.

This clone was counted between two and nine times. V usage is TRBV7-9 and J usage is TRBJ2-5; maybe TRBD1 (5 bases). CDR3 size: 14 residues. V was trimmed by 7 bases and J by 0 bases, leaving 12 bases between them. Per germline, CDR1 SEHNR and CDR2 FQNEAQ (reference sequence). This CDR3 reads CASTRTPDQETQYF. The CDR3 DNA reads TGTGCCAGCACTAGGACACCGGACCAAGAGACCCAGTACTTC.

The genes are TRBV14 and TRBJ2-1; no reliable D call. This CDR3 is built from 15 residues. The germline V and J ends were trimmed by 0 bases and 6 bases, with 12 bases remaining between them. Per germline, CDR1 SGHDN and CDR2 FVKESK. The CDR3 reads CASSQDLGRINEQFF. CDR3 coding DNA: TGTGCCAGCAGCCAAGATCTAGGTAGGATCAATGAGCAGTTCTTC.

The chain has TRBV10-3 and TRBJ1-5; D remains unclear. Germline V gives CDR1 ENHRY, CDR2 SYGVKD. V was cut by 8 bases and J by 4 bases, with 12 bases left in between. The CDR3 runs to 13 residues. The CDR3 is CAIAVSDNQPQHF. CDR3 nucleotides: TGTGCCATCGCGGTGTCAGATAATCAGCCCCAGCATTTT.

This clone was seen more than once but under ten times. The chain uses TRBV5-4 and TRBJ1-1; the D gene is possibly TRBD1 (5 bases). V was clipped by 1 base and J by 2 bases, with 9 bases between them. Germline values: CDR1 SGHNT, CDR2 YYREEE (reference sequence). The CDR3 is 14 residues long. CDR3 protein: CASSLLGGNTEAFF. The CDR3 bases are TGTGCCAGCAGCTTGCTCGGGGGTAACACTGAAGCTTTCTTT.

The rearrangement links TRBV9 to TRBJ2-6, with 9 bases matching TRBD1. The CDR3 totals 17 residues. V was clipped by 4 bases and J by 2 bases; unmatched bases: 7. The germline V gene has CDR1 SGDLS and CDR2 YYNGEE. The CDR3 here is CASSSRDRVTGANVLTF. DNA for the CDR3: TGTGCCAGCAGCAGCCGGGACAGGGTAACTGGGGCCAACGTCCTGACTTTC.

The J gene is TRBJ1-3, the V gene TRBV29-1; D unresolved. The V gene's germline CDR1 is SQVTM and CDR2 ANQGSEA. V shed 1 base and J shed 3 bases, with 10 bases lying between them. CDR3 length equals 14 residues. CDR3 sequence: CSVEVHSNGNTIYF. The CDR3 DNA follows: TGCAGCGTTGAAGTACACAGTAATGGAAACACCATATATTTT.

The chain employs TRBV5-1 and TRBJ2-7, with 9 bases lining up with TRBD1. Germline CDR1 reads SGHRS; CDR2 reads YFSETQ. J gave up 5 bases and V 2 bases, and 5 bases lay outside the gene matches. The CDR3 is 14 residues long. The CDR3 region has the DNA TGCGCCAGCAGCTTTGGACAGGGGTTCGACGAGCAGTACTTC. Protein: CASSFGQGFDEQYF.

The gene calls are TRBV18 and TRBJ1-4, with D tentatively TRBD1 (6 bases). Germline values: CDR1 KGHSH, CDR2 LQKENI. The CDR3 runs 16 residues. Trimming pared 6 bases from V and 2 bases from J, leaving 16 bases between. CDR3 sequence reads: CASSPMGARTNEKLFF. The CDR3 bases are TGTGCCAGCTCCCCGATGGGGGCGCGGACTAATGAAAAACTGTTTTTT.

The chain carries TRBV3-1 (or the pseudogene TRBV3-2) and TRBJ2-1; the D is unclear. Germline V CDR1 and CDR2: LGHDT, YNNKEL (reference sequence). The V and J ends lost 7 bases and 3 bases respectively, with 13 bases between them. There are 14 residues in the CDR3. The chain's CDR3 is CASTRSENYNEQFF. The CDR3 DNA sequence: TGTGCCAGCACCCGGTCTGAAAACTACAATGAGCAGTTCTTC.

The chain couples TRBV28 to TRBJ2-7; 12 bases line up with TRBD1. Germline CDR1 reads MDHEN; CDR2 reads SYDVKM. Trimming removed 4 bases from V and 8 bases from J; junction bases left unmatched: 12. The CDR3 runs to 16 residues. CDR3 coding DNA: TGTGCCAGCAGTTCACCCGGGACAGGGGGCGTAATGAAGCAGTACTTC. Translating gives CASSSPGTGGVMKQYF.

The chain carries TRBV15 and TRBJ1-1; D ambiguous. CDR3 size: 14 residues. The V gene lost 5 bases and the J gene lost 5 bases, with 15 bases spanning the gap. The V gene's germline CDR1 is LNHNV and CDR2 YYDKDF (reference sequence). The CDR3 sequence: CATSSDGVATEAFF. The DNA of the CDR3 is TGTGCCACCAGCTCCGACGGGGTTGCGACTGAAGCTTTCTTT.

The chain employs TRBV6-5 and TRBJ1-3; no definite D call. The CDR3 covers 13 residues. Looked up from germline, CDR1 is MNHEY and CDR2 is SVGAGI. The germline V and J ends were trimmed by 6 bases and 1 base, with 7 bases remaining between them. The CDR3 spells CASSAGSGNTIYF. CDR3 bases: TGTGCCAGCAGCGCGGGGTCTGGAAACACCATATATTTT.

The V and J genes are TRBV5-6 and TRBJ1-3; D not resolved. V lost 1 base and J lost 0, with 11 bases in between. Germline loops: CDR1 SGHDT, CDR2 YYEEEE. The CDR3 spans 16 residues. In DNA form, the CDR3 reads TGTGCCAGCAGCTTGCCACCGGTCCACTCTGGAAACACCATATATTTT. Its protein product is CASSLPPVHSGNTIYF.

V and J are TRBV2 and TRBJ1-3, with D unclear. The CDR3 covers 14 residues. V dropped 6 bases and J dropped 0 bases, with 9 bases sitting between them. CDR1 and CDR2 (germline): SNHLY, FYNNEI. CDR3 in DNA: TGTGCCAGCAGCGCACGGGGCTCTGGAAACACCATATATTTT. It encodes CASSARGSGNTIYF.

V gene TRBV6-6 combines with J gene TRBJ1-6; a possible D gene is TRBD1 (5 bases). The CDR3 totals 17 residues. Trimming removed 5 bases from V and 4 bases from J, with 18 bases in between. Germline CDR1 reads MNHNY; CDR2 reads SVGAGI (reference sequence). The CDR3 sequence is CASSPWRGGPYNSPLHF. The DNA of the CDR3 is TGTGCCAGCAGTCCCTGGCGGGGGGGACCTTATAATTCACCCCTCCACTTT.

V and J are TRBV6-5 and TRBJ1-1; D remains unclear. This CDR3 has 13 amino acids. The ends were cut back, 6 bases at V and 0 bases at J, with 8 bases in the middle. Germline V lookup: CDR1 MNHEY, CDR2 SVGAGI. In nucleotides, the CDR3 is TGTGCCAGCAGCCGACTGATGAACACTGAAGCTTTCTTT. This codes for CASSRLMNTEAFF.

The V gene is TRBV9, the J gene TRBJ2-7, with D possibly being TRBD1 (6 bases). Trimming left V 4 bases short and J 4 bases short, with 15 bases between. This CDR3 has 14 residues. Germline V gives CDR1 SGDLS, CDR2 YYNGEE. The CDR3 nucleotides are TGTGCCAGCAGCCTCCGTGGGGGCTCTTACGAGCAGTACTTC. Its translation: CASSLRGGSYEQYF.

The rearrangement uses TRBV2 and TRBJ1-5, with a tentative D call TRBD1 (5 bases). V was trimmed by 2 bases and J by 1 base, leaving 21 bases between them. Germline V gene sequence: CDR1 SNHLY, CDR2 FYNNEI. This CDR3 is 19 amino acids long. The CDR3 spells CASSEQGKDIFASNQPQHF. The DNA for the CDR3 is TGTGCCAGCAGTGAACAGGGTAAGGATATATTCGCAAGCAATCAGCCCCAGCATTTT.